These 15 T cell receptor beta chains were sequenced from one sample in a study of tumor and adjacent non-tumor tissue in lung cancer. A modified ARM-PCR protocol with three rounds of nested PCR amplified TCRbeta. TCRdb re-derived calls from the multiplex PCR reads in MiXCR, one entry per CDR3 protein. The data show tens of thousands of distinct CDR3 sequences, around 77% seen once. No cell sorting was done before RNA was extracted from the tissue. The specimen sequenced was lung tumor tissue. Every receptor here comes from a woman between 50 and 59 years old with non-small cell lung cancer.

CDR3 sequence reads: CASGDECIDTQYF. Here the CDR3 DNA reads TGTGCTAGTGGCGACGAGTGTATCGATACGCAGTATTTT. This rearrangement joins TRBV12-5 to TRBJ2-3; D gene unclear. The CDR3 covers 13 residues. Trimming removed 6 bases from V and 6 bases from J, with 13 bases in between. The germline CDR1 and CDR2 sequences are LGHNT and FRNRAP.

As for this clonotype: A read error may account for a junction end that differs from germline. J is TRBJ1-2 and V is TRBV12-3 or TRBV12-4; perhaps TRBD1 as D (5 bases). The CDR3 consists of 12 residues. The CDR3 sequence is CASSTGAWRYAF. In nucleotides, the CDR3 is TGTGCCAGCAGTACCGGGGCCTGGAGGTACGCCTTC.

As concerns this clonotype: Germline and junction disagree at one end, which may indicate a read error. V and J are TRBV11-2 and TRBJ2-1, with TRBD1 matching over 8 bases. This CDR3 is 16 amino acids long. Per germline, CDR1 SGHAT and CDR2 FQNNGV. CDR3 sequence (DNA): TGTGGCAGCAGCTTGGAACCGGGACAGGAATTCACTGAGCAATTCTTC. It is translated as CGSSLEPGQEFTEQFF.

On this clonotype itself: It may be a read error: a sequence one base away is much more abundant. The chain combines TRBV28 with TRBJ1-5, with D tentatively TRBD1 (6 bases). V lost 10 bases, J lost 6 bases, and 22 bases lay in between. The CDR3 is made up of 15 amino acids. Per germline, CDR1 MDHEN and CDR2 SYDVKM. As DNA, the CDR3 is TGTGCCAACAGCCCGACGAGGGGGGGTGGTCAGCCCCAGCATTTT. Protein product: CANSPTRGGGQPQHF.

About this clonotype itself: One end of the junction is discordant with germline, which a read error may explain. The chain uses TRBV29-1 and TRBJ2-2, with TRBD1 as a possible D gene (6 bases). There are 14 residues in the CDR3. The V gene's germline CDR1 is SQVTM and CDR2 ANQGSEA. The CDR3 sequence is CSVERQERIGELFF. In nucleotides, the CDR3 is TGCAGTGTTGAGAGACAGGAGCGCATCGGGGAGCTGTTTTTT.

This clonotype has only a few counts. One end of the junction varies from germline; a read error may be responsible. The chain couples TRBV29-1 to TRBJ2-7; perhaps D is TRBD1 or TRBD2 (5 bases each). The CDR3 extends over 13 amino acids. In germline, CDR1 is SQVTM, CDR2 ANQGSEA. CDR3 sequence: CIVSRDPTYEQYF. CDR3 DNA sequence: TGCATCGTTTCCAGGGACCCCACTTACGAGCAGTACTTC.

This chain joins TRBV7-2 and TRBJ2-7; weak D call: TRBD2 (5 bases). CDR3 length: 14 residues. Trimming stripped 2 bases from V and 6 bases from J, with 14 bases between. The germline V gene encodes CDR1 SGHTA and CDR2 FQGNSA. CDR3 loop: CASSLLEGIGEQYF. CDR3 nucleotides: TGTGCCAGCAGCTTATTAGAGGGAATAGGCGAGCAGTACTTC.

With regard to this clonotype: An end of the junction does not agree with germline; a read error may underlie this. The V call is TRBV28, the J call TRBJ2-7, with 10 positions matching TRBD2. The CDR3 is made up of 17 amino acids. Germline V gene data show CDR1 as MDHEN and CDR2 as SYDVKM. This CDR3 is CASSFSLGLADFYEQYF. CDR3 sequence (DNA): TGTGCCAGCAGTTTCTCCCTTGGACTAGCGGACTTCTACGAGCAGTATTTC.

To note about this clonotype: A much larger clone lies a single base off, so this may be a read error. The chain joins TRBV11-1 to TRBJ2-1; 9 bases agree with TRBD2. Germline V gene sequence: CDR1 SGHAT, CDR2 FQDESV (reference sequence). This CDR3 spans 16 amino acids. V lost 9 bases to trimming and J lost 4 bases; unmatched junction nucleotides: 13. This chain's CDR3 is CARSPIAGAYYNEQFF. The DNA of the CDR3 is TGTGCCAGGAGCCCCATAGCGGGAGCGTATTACAATGAGCAGTTCTTC.

This clonotype has ten or more counts. The gene calls are TRBV12-3 or TRBV12-4 and TRBJ2-1; 15 bases are shared with TRBD2. V lost 2 bases, J lost 7 bases, and 9 bases stayed unmatched. The CDR3 is 18 amino acids. The CDR3 protein is CASSLPMGLAGGWNEQFF. The CDR3 nucleotides read TGTGCCAGCAGTTTACCAATGGGACTAGCGGGGGGTTGGAATGAGCAGTTCTTC.

This clonotype has ten or more counts. The chain recombines TRBV6-6 with TRBJ2-3; D gene unclear. The V end was cut by 6 bases, the J end by 6 bases, with 10 bases between. Per germline, CDR1 MNHNY and CDR2 SVGAGI (reference sequence). The CDR3 has 12 residues. CDR3 region: CASSPTADTQYF. The DNA for the CDR3 is TGTGCCAGCAGCCCGACTGCCGATACGCAGTATTTT.

To note about this clonotype: As the CDR3 is not closed by the conserved phenylalanine or tryptophan, this likely results from a read error. The chain recombines TRBV28 with TRBJ2-7; 8 bases map to TRBD2. Germline V gene data show CDR1 as MDHEN and CDR2 as SYDVKM. The V segment lost 5 bases and the J segment 8 bases; nucleotides outside the gene matches: 14. The CDR3 is made up of 15 amino acids. CDR3 region: CASSPQRERSDKQYI. CDR3 coding DNA: TGTGCCAGCAGTCCTCAGCGGGAGCGGAGCGACAAGCAGTACATC.

With respect to this clonotype: Likely a read error: the CDR3 ends without its conserved phenylalanine or tryptophan. This chain links TRBV7-3 with TRBJ2-2, with D uncertain. The germline V gene encodes CDR1 SGHTA and CDR2 FQGTGA. The CDR3 covers 13 residues. The DNA for the CDR3 is TGTGCCAGCAGTTTAATAAACACCGGGGAGCTGTTTTTA. It encodes CASSLINTGELFL.

The chain carries TRBV28 and TRBJ2-7; tentatively, D is TRBD2 (6 bases). The V gene's germline CDR1 is MDHEN and CDR2 SYDVKM. CDR3 size: 14 residues. CDR3 protein: CDSSLFWTIHEQYV. CDR3 in DNA: TGTGACAGCAGTTTATTTTGGACTATCCACGAGCAGTACGTC.

By proportion, this clonotype is medium-sized. J is TRBJ2-3 and V is TRBV11-2; D ambiguous. Per the germline V gene, CDR1 is SGHAT and CDR2 is FQNNGV. This CDR3 has 13 residues. Trimming cost V 3 bases and J 5 bases, with 9 bases left between them. This CDR3 reads CASSFTQLDTQYF. CDR3 nucleotides: TGTGCCAGCAGCTTTACCCAACTAGATACGCAGTATTTT.